The entry below gives a single T cell receptor beta chain sequence along with its context. Its antigen is as yet unknown. The data were obtained in a study of CD8+ T cells in alopecia areata. Study-level information: Tofacitinib was given for 6 to 18 months, then stopped for 6 months.

Deletions cut 0 bases from V and 1 base from J, with 7 bases between. Germline CDR1 SGHRS, CDR2 YFSETQ. The CDR3 length is 15 residues. RNA was isolated and reverse transcribed to cDNA, the sequencing template. Sequenced by immunoSEQ multiplex PCR; TCRdb stores in-frame clones only, minus some. The sample lists 160,000 or so clones; less than 70% were seen once. General study points: Scalp clonality, along with expanded CD8+ clones among the top 100, was significantly decreased by tofacitinib. Because one nonresponder was included, the link of baseline CD8+ expansion to response is considered uncertain.

Treatment noted: oral pan-JAK inhibitor, 5-10 mg twice daily. This receptor was obtained from a human donor with alopecia areata. The rearrangement uses TRBV5-1 and TRBJ2-2; tentatively, D is TRBD1 (5 bases). The sample was CD4+ T cells sorted from blood, taken at week 4, from a patient treated with tofacitinib. CDR3 DNA sequence: TGCGCCAGCAGCTTGGAGGGGCAGAACACCGGGGAGCTGTTTTTT. It encodes CASSLEGQNTGELFF.